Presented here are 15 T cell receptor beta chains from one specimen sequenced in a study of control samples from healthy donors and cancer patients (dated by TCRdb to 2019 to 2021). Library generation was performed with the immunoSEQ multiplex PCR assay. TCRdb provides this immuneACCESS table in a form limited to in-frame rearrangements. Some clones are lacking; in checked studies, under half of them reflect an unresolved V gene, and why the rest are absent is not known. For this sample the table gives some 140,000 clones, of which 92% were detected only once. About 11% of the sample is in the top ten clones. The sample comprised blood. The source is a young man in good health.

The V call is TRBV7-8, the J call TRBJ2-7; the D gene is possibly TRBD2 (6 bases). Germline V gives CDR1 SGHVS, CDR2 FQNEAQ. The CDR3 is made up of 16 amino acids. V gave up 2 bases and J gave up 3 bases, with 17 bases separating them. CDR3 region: CASSLSGEVRVYEQYF. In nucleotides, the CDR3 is TGTGCCAGCAGCTTATCCGGGGAGGTGCGGGTCTACGAGCAGTACTTC.

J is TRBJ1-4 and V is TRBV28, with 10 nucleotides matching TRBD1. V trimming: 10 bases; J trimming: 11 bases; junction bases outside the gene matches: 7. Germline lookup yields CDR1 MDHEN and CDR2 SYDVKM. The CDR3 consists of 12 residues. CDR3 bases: TGTGCCACCTGGGACAGGGGTGGTAAACTGTTTTTT. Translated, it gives CATWDRGGKLFF.

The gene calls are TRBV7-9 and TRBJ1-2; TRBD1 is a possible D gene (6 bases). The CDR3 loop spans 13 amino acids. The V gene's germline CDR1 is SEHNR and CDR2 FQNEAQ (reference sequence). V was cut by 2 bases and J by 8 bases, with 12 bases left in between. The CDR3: CASSLLTGQGYTF. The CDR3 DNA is TGTGCCAGCAGCTTATTAACAGGGCAGGGCTACACCTTC.

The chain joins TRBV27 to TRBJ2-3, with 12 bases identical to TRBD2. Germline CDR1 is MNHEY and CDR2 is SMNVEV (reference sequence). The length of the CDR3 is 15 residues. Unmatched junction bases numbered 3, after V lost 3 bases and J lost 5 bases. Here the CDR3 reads CASSFLAGGLDTQYF. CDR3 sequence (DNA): TGTGCCAGCAGTTTCCTAGCGGGAGGGTTAGATACGCAGTATTTT.

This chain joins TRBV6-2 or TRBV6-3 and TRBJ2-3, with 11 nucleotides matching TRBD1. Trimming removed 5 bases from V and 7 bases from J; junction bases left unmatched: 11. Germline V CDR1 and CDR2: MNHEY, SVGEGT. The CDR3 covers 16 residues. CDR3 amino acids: CASSDTGGTGGHTQYF. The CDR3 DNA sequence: TGTGCCAGCAGTGACACCGGCGGGACAGGGGGACATACGCAGTATTTT.

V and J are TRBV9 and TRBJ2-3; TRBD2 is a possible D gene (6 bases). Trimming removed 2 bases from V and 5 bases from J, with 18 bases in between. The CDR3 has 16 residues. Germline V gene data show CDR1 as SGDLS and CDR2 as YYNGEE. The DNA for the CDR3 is TGTGCCAGCAGCGTCGCCGGGACTCAAAGTAGAGATACGCAGTATTTT. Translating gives CASSVAGTQSRDTQYF.

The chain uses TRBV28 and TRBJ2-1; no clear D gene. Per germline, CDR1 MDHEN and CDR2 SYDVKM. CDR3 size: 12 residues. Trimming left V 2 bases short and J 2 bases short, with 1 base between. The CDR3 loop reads CASSLTYNEQFF. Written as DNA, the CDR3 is TGTGCCAGCAGTTTAACCTACAATGAGCAGTTCTTC.

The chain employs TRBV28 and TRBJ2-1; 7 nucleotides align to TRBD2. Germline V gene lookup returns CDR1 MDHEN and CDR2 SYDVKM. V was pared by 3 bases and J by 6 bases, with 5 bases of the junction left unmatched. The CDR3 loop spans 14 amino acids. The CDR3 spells CASSFAAGTNEQFF. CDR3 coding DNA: TGTGCCAGCAGTTTTGCAGCGGGAACCAATGAGCAGTTCTTC.

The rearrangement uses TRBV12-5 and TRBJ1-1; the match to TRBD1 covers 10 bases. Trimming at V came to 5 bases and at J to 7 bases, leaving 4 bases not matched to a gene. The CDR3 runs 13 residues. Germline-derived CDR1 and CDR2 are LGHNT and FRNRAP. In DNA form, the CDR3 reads TGTGCTAGTGGTCACCGGGACAGGGGTGAAGCTTTCTTT. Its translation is CASGHRDRGEAFF.

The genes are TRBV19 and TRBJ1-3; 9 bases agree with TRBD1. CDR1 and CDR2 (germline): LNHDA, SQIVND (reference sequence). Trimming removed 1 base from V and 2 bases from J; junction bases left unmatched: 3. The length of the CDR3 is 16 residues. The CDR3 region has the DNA TGTGCCAGTAGTATAGGGGACAGGGTCACTGGAAACACCATATATTTT. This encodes CASSIGDRVTGNTIYF. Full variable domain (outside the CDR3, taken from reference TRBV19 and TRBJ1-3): DGGITQSPKYLFRKEGQNVTLSCEQNLNHDAMYWYRQDPGQGLRLIYYSQIVNDFQKGDIAEGYSVSREKKESFPLTVTSAQKNPTAFYLCASSIGDRVTGNTIYFGEGSWLTVV.

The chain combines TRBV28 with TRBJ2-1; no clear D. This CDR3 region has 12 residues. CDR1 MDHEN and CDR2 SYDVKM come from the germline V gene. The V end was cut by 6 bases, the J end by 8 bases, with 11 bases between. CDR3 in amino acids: CASSPLRDEQFF. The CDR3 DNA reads TGTGCCAGCAGCCCTCTTAGGGATGAGCAGTTCTTC.

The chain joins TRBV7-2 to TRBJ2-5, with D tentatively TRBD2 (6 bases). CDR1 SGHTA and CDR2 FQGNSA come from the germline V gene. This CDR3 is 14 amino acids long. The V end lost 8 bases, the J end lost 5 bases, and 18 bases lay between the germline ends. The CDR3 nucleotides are TGTGCCAGCTCACCGGGACTCAGTTTTGAGACCCAGTACTTC. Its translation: CASSPGLSFETQYF.

The chain's CDR3 is CASSPPLQPQHF. DNA for the CDR3: TGTGCCAGCAGTCCTCCTCTTCAGCCCCAGCATTTT. The J gene is TRBJ1-5, the V gene TRBV27, with D uncertain. Trimming took 5 bases from V and 6 from J, leaving 8 bases between them. Germline assignment: CDR1 MNHEY and CDR2 SMNVEV (reference sequence). The CDR3 is made up of 12 amino acids.

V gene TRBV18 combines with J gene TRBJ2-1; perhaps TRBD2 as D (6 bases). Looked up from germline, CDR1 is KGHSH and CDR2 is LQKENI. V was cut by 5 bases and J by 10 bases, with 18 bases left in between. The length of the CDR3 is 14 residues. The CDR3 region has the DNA TGTGCCAGCTCAACTACCGGGAGCCCCAGAGAGCAGTTCTTC. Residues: CASSTTGSPREQFF.

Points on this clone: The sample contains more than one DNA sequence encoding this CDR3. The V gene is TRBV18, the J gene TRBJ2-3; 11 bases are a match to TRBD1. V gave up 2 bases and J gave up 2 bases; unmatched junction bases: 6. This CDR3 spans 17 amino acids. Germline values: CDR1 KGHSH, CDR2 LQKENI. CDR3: CASSPRADRGPTDTQYF. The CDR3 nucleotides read TGTGCCAGCTCACCAAGGGCGGACAGGGGGCCCACAGATACGCAGTATTTT.